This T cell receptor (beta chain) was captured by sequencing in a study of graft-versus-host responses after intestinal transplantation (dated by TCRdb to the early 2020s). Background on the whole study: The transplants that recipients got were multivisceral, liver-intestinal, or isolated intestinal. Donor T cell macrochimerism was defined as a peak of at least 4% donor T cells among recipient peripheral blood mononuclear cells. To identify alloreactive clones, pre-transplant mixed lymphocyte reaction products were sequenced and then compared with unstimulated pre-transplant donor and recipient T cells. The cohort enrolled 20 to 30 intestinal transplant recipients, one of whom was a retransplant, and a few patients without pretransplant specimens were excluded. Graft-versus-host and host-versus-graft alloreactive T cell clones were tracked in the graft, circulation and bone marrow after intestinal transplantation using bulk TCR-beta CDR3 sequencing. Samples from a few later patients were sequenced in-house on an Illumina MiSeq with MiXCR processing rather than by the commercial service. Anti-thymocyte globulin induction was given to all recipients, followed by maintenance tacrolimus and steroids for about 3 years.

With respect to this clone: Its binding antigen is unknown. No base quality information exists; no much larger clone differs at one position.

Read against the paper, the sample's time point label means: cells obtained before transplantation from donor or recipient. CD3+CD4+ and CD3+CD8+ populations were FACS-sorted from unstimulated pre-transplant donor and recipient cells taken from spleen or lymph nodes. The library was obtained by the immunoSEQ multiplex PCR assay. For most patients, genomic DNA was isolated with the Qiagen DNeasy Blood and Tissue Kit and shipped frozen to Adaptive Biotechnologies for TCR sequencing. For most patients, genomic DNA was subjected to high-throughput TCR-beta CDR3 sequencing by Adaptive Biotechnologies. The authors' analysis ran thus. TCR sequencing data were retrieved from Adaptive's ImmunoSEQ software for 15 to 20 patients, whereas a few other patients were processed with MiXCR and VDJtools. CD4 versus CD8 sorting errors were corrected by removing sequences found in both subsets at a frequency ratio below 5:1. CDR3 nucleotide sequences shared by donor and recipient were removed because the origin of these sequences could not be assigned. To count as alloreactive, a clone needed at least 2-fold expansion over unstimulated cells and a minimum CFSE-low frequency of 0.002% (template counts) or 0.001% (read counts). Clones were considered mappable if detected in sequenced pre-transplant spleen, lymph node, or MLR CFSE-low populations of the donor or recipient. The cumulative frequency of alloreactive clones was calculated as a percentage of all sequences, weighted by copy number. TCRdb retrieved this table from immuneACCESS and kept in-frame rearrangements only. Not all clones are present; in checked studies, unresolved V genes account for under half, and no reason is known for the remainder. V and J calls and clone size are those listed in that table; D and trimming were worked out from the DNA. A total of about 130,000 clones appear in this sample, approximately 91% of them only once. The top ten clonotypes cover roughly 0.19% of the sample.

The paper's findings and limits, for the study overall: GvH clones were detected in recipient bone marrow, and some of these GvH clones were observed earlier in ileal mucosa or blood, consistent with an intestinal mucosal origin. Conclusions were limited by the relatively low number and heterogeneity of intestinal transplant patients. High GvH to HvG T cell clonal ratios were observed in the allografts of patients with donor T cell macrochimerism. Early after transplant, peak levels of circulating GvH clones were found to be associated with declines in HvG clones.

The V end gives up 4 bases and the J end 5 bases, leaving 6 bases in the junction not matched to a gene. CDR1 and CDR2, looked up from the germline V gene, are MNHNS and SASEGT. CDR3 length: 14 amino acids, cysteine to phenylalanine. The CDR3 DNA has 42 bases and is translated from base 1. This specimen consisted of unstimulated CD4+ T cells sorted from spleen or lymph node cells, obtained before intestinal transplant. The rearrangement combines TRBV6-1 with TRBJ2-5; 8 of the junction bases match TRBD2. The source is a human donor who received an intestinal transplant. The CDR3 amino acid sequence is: CASSAAGGVETQYF. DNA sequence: TGTGCCAGCAGTGCGGCGGGGGGTGTGGAGACCCAGTACTTC.